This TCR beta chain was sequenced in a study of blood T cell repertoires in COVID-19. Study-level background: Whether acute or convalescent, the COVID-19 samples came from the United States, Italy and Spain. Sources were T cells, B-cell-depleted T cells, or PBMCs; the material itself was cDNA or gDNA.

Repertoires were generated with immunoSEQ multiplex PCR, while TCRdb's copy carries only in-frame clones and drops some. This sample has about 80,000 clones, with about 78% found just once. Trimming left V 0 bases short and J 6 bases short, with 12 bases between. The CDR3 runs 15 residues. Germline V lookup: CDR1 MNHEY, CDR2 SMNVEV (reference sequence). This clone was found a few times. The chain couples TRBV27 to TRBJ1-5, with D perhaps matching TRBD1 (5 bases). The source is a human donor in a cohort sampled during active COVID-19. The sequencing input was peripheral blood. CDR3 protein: CASSLSQGNGQPQHF. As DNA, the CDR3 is TGTGCCAGCAGTTTATCGCAGGGTAACGGTCAGCCCCAGCATTTT.